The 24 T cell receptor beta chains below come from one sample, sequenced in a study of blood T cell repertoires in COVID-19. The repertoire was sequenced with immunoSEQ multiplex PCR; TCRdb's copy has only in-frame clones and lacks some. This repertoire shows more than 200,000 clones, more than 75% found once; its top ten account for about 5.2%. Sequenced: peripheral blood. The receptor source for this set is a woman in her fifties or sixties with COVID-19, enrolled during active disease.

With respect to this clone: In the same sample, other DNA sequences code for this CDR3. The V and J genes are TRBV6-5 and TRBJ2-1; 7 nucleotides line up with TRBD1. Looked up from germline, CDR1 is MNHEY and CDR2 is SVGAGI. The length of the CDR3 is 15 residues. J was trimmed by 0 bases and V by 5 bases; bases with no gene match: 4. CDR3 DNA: TGTGCCAGCAGTCGTGGACAGGTCTCCTACAATGAGCAGTTCTTC. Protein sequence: CASSRGQVSYNEQFF.

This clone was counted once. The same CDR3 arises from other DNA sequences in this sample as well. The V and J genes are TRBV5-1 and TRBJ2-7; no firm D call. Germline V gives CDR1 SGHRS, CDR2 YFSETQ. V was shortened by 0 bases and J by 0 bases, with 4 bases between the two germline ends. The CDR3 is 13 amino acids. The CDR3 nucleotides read TGCGCCAGCAGCTTGGCGAGCTCCTACGAGCAGTACTTC. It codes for CASSLASSYEQYF.

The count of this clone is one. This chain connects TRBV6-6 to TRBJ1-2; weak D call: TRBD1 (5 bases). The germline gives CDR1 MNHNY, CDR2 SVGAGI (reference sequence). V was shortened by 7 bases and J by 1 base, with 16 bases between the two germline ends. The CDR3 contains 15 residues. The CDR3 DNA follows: TGTGCCAGCAACGACTTCAGGGTGGGTAACTATGGCTACACCTTC. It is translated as CASNDFRVGNYGYTF.

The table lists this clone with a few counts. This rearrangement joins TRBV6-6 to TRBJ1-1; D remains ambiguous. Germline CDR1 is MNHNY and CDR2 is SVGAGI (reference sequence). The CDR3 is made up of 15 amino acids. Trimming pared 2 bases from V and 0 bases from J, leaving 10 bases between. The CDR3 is CASSYRFQVNTEAFF. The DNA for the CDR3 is TGTGCCAGCAGTTACAGGTTCCAGGTGAACACTGAAGCTTTCTTT.

The CDR3 nucleotides read TGTGCCAGCAGCTTGTCACTGAGGGACAGCAACTATGGCTACACCTTC. It translates to CASSLSLRDSNYGYTF. The rearrangement joins TRBV7-2 to TRBJ1-2; 7 positions match TRBD1. With 3 bases clipped from V and 2 bases from J, the junction kept 9 bases outside the gene matches. Looked up from germline, CDR1 is SGHTA and CDR2 is FQGNSA. The CDR3 runs to 16 residues.

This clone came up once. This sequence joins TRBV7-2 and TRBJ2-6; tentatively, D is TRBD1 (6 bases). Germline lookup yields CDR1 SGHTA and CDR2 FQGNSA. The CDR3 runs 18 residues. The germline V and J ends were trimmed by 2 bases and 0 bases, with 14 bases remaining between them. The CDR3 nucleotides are TGTGCCAGCAGCTTAAATCGGGACAAATCCTCTGGGGCCAACGTCCTGACTTTC. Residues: CASSLNRDKSSGANVLTF.

CDR3 residues: CASSAGSDGGYTF. The CDR3 DNA sequence: TGTGCCAGCAGCGCAGGCTCCGACGGTGGCTACACCTTC. The chain employs TRBV12-3 or TRBV12-4 and TRBJ1-2; D call uncertain. CDR3 size: 13 residues. V shed 6 bases and J shed 7 bases, with 15 bases lying between them.

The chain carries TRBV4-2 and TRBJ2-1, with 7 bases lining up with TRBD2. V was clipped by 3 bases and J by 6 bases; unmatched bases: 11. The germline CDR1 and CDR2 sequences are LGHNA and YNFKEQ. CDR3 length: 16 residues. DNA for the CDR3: TGTGCCAGCAGCCAGAGGGAGGGAGGGCCGGGCAATGAGCAGTTCTTC. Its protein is CASSQREGGPGNEQFF.

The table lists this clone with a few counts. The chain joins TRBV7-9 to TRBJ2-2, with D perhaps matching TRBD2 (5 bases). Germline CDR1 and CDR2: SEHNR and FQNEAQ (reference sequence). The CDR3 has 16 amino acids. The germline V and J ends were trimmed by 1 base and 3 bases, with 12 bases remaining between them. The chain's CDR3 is CASSLGDGIHTGELFF. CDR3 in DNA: TGTGCCAGCAGCTTAGGAGACGGGATCCACACCGGGGAGCTGTTTTTT.

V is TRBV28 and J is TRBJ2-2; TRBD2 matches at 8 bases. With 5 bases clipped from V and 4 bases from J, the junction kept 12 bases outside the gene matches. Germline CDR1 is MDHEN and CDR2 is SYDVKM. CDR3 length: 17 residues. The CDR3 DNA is TGTGCCAGCAGTCTAAGGGTGAGGCTAGCGGGCACCGGGGAGCTGTTTTTT. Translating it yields CASSLRVRLAGTGELFF.

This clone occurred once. The DNA of the CDR3 is TGTGCCAGCATAGAGGAGGGCGGGTCTGGGGCCAACGTCCTGACTTTC. Translating it yields CASIEEGGSGANVLTF. The chain couples TRBV21-1 to TRBJ2-6; the D call TRBD2 from the table was never checked on the DNA. TRBV21-1 is a documented pseudogene. The CDR3 has 16 residues.

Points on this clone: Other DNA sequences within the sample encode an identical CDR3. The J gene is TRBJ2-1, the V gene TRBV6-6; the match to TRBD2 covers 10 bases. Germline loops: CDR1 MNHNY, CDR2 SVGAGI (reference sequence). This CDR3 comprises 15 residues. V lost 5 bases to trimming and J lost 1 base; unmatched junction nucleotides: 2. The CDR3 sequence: CASSRTSGSYNEQFF. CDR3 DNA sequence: TGTGCCAGCAGTAGGACTAGCGGATCCTACAATGAGCAGTTCTTC.

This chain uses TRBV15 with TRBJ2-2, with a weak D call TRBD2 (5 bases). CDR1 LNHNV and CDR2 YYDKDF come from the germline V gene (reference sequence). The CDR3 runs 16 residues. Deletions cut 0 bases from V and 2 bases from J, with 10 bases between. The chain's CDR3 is CATSRDLAPNTGELFF. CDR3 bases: TGTGCCACCAGCAGAGATCTAGCCCCAAACACCGGGGAGCTGTTTTTT.

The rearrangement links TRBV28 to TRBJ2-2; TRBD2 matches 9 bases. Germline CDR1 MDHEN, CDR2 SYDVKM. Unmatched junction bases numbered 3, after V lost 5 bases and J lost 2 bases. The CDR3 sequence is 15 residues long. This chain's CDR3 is CASSRLAANTGELFF. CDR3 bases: TGTGCCAGCAGTCGACTAGCGGCTAACACCGGGGAGCTGTTTTTT. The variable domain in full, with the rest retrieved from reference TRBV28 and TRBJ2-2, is DVKVTQSSRYLVKRTGEKVFLECVQDMDHENMFWYRQDPGLGLRLIYFSYDVKMKEKGDIPEGYSVSREKKERFSLILESASTNQTSMYLCASSRLAANTGELFFGEGSRLTVL.

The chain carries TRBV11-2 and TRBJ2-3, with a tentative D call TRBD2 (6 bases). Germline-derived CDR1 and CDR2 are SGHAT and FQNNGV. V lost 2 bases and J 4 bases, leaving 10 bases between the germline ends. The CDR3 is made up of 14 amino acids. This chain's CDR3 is CASSLSGSADTQYF. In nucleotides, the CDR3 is TGTGCCAGCAGCTTATCCGGGAGTGCAGATACGCAGTATTTT.

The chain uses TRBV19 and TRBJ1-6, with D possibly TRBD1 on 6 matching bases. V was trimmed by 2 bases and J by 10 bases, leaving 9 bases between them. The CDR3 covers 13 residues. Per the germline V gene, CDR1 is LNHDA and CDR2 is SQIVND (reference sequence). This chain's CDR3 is CASSIKQGSPLHF. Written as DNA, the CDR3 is TGTGCCAGTAGTATAAAACAGGGCTCACCCCTCCACTTT.

The CDR3 DNA reads TGTGCCAGCAACCGGGGCGGGGGAACCTACGAGCAGTACTTC. Protein: CASNRGGGTYEQYF. The chain couples TRBV9 to TRBJ2-7; TRBD2 aligns across 7 bases. V lost 6 bases and J lost 2; bases outside the gene matches: 8. In germline, CDR1 is SGDLS, CDR2 YYNGEE. The CDR3 has 14 amino acids. Full variable domain (outside the CDR3, taken from reference TRBV9 and TRBJ2-7): DSGVTQTPKHLITATGQRVTLRCSPRSGDLSVYWYQQSLDQGLQFLIQYYNGEERAKGNILERFSAQQFPDLHSELNLSSLELGDSALYFCASNRGGGTYEQYFGPGTRLTVT.

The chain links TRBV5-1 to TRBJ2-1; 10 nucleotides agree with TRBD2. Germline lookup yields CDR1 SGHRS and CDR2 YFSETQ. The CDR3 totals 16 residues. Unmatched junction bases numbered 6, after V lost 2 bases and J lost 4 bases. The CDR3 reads CASSFLTSGLYNEQFF. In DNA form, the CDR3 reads TGCGCCAGCAGCTTCCTGACTAGCGGGTTATACAATGAGCAGTTCTTC.

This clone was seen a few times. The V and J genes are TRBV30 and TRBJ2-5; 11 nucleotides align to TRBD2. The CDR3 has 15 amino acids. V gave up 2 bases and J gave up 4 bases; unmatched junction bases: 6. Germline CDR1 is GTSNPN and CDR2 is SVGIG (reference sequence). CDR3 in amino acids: CAWSSYSGGGETQYF. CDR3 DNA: TGTGCCTGGAGTTCCTATAGCGGGGGGGGAGAGACCCAGTACTTC. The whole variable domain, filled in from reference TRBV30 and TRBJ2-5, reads SQTIHQWPATLVQPVGSPLSLECTVEGTSNPNLYWYRQAAGRGLQLLFYSVGIGQISSEVPQNLSASRPQDRQFILSSKKLLLSDSGFYLCAWSSYSGGGETQYFGPGTRLLVL.

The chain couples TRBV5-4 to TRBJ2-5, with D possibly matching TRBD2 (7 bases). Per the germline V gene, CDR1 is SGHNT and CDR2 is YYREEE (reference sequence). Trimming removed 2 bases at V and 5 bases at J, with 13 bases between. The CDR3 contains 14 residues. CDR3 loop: CASSFGGAGETQYF. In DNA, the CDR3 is TGTGCCAGCAGCTTTGGGGGGGCGGGGGAGACCCAGTACTTC.

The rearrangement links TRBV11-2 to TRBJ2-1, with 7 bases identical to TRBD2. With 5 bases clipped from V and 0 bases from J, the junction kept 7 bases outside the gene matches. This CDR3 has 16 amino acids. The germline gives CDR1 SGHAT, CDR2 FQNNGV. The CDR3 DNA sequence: TGTGCCAGCAGCCGACTAGCCTCTGACTCCTACAATGAGCAGTTCTTC. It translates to CASSRLASDSYNEQFF.

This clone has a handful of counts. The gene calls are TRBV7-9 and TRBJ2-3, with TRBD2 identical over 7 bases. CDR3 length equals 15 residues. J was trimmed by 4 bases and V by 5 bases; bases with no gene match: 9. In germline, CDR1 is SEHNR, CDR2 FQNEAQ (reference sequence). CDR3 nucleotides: TGTGCCAGCAGCCCGGCCGGCGGGAGTTCAGATACGCAGTATTTT. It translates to CASSPAGGSSDTQYF.

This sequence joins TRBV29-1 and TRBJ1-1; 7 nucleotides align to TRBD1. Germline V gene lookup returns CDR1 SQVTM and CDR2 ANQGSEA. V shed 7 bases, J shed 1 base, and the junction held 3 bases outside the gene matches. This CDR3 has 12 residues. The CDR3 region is CSARQGNTEAFF. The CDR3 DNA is TGCAGCGCTAGACAGGGGAACACTGAAGCTTTCTTT. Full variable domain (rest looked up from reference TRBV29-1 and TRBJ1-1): SAVISQKPSRDICQRGTSLTIQCQVDSQVTMMFWYRQQPGQSLTLIATANQGSEATYESGFVIDKFPISRPNLTFSTLTVSNMSPEDSSIYLCSARQGNTEAFFGQGTRLTVV.

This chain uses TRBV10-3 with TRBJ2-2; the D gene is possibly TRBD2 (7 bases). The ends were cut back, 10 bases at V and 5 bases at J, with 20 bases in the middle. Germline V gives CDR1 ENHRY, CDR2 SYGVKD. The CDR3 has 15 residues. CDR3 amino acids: CATGPGGTGTGELFF. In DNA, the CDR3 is TGTGCCACCGGACCGGGGGGTACAGGGACCGGGGAGCTGTTTTTT.